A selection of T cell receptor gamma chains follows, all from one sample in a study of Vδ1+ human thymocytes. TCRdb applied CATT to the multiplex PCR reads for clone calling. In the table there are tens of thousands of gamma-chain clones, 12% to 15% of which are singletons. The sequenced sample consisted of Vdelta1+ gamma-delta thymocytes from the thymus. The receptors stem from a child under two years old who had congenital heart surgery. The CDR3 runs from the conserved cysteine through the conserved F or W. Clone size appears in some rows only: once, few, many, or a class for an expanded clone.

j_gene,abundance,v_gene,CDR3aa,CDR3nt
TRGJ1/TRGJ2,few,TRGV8,CATWDWEKLF,TGTGCCACCTGGGATTGGGAGAAACTCTTT
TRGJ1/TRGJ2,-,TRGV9,CALWEVSDYYKKLF,TGTGCCTTGTGGGAGGTGTCGGATTATTATAAGAAACTCTTT
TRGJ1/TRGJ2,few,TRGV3,CATWDRANYYKKLF,TGTGCCACCTGGGACAGGGCGAATTATTATAAGAAACTCTTT
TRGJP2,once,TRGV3,CATWDSPLSSDWIKTF,TGTGCCACCTGGGACAGCCCCTTGAGTAGTGATTGGATCAAGACGTTT
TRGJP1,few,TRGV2,CATWDDLDWFKIF,TGTGCCACCTGGGACGACCTTGACTGGTTCAAGATATTT
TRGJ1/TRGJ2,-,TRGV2,CATWGRGYYKKLF,TGTGCCACCTGGGGACGCGGTTATTATAAGAAACTCTTT
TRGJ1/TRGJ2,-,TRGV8,CATWDTRWYKKLF,TGTGCCACCTGGGATACCCGATGGTATAAGAAACTCTTT
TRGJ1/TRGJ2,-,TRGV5,CATWDTRAEKLF,TGTGCCACCTGGGATACCAGAGCCGAGAAACTCTTT
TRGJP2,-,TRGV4,CATWNASDWIKTF,TGTGCCACCTGGAATGCTAGTGATTGGATCAAGACGTTT
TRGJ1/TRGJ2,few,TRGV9,CALWEPMCRDKKLF,TGTGCCTTGTGGGAGCCCATGTGTAGGGATAAGAAACTCTTT
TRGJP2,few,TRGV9,CALWGYSDWIKTF,TGTGCCTTGTGGGGATATAGTGATTGGATCAAGACGTTT
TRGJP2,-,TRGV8,CATWALVVGDWIKTF,TGTGCCACCTGGGCCCTAGTAGTTGGTGATTGGATCAAGACGTTT
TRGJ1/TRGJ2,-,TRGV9,CALWEVHEEKLF,TGTGCCTTGTGGGAGGTGCATGAGGAGAAACTCTTT
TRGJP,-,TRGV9,CALWEVTQLGKKIKVF,TGTGCCTTGTGGGAGGTGACACAGTTGGGCAAAAAAATCAAGGTATTT
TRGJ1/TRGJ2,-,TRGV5,CATWDRRPNYYKKLF,TGTGCCACCTGGGACAGGCGGCCGAATTATTATAAGAAACTCTTT
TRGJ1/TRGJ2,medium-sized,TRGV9,CALWRYYKKLF,TGTGCCTTGTGGAGATATTATAAGAAACTCTTT
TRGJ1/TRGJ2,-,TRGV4,CATWNLSGYYKKLF,TGTGCCACCTGGAATCTTTCAGGGTATTATAAGAAACTCTTT